This is a list of T cell receptor beta chains from one sample in a study of regulatory T cells in long-lasting Graves disease. TCRdb analysed the multiplex PCR reads with MiXCR anew, one entry per CDR3 protein. In the table there are about 350,000 distinct CDR3 sequences, about 16% of which are singletons. This same sample was also part of a study on T cells in Graves' hyperthyroidism and ophthalmopathy.

The sample consisted of peripheral blood mononuclear cells (PBMCs), taken at new diagnosis, from a patient treated with antithyroid drugs. The receptors shown here come from a woman aged 18-35 years with Graves disease. The CDR3 runs from the conserved cysteine through the conserved F or W. Each record gives: J gene, V gene, D gene, clone size, CDR3 protein, CDR3 DNA. D genes are given only for firm matches. A row's size may be missing; if present it is once, few, many or a size class.

J gene: TRBJ2-7
V gene: TRBV13
D gene: -
clone size: many
CDR3 protein: CASSGENGEQYF
CDR3 DNA: TGTGCCAGCAGCGGAGAGAATGGGGAGCAGTACTTC

J gene: TRBJ1-1
V gene: TRBV5-1
D gene: TRBD1
clone size: -
CDR3 protein: CASSRDSISNTEAFF
CDR3 DNA: TGCGCCAGCTCCCGGGACAGTATTTCGAACACTGAAGCTTTCTTT

J gene: TRBJ2-1
V gene: TRBV20-1
D gene: TRBD2
clone size: many
CDR3 protein: CSEGGSWADEQFF
CDR3 DNA: TGCAGTGAGGGCGGGAGTTGGGCGGATGAGCAGTTCTTC

J gene: TRBJ1-1
V gene: TRBV30
D gene: -
clone size: many
CDR3 protein: CAWSRAVEAFF
CDR3 DNA: TGTGCCTGGAGTCGGGCAGTTGAAGCTTTCTTT

J gene: TRBJ2-1
V gene: TRBV5-1
D gene: TRBD2
clone size: many
CDR3 protein: CASSLRGLAGGLMGTYNEQFF
CDR3 DNA: TGCGCCAGCAGCTTGAGGGGACTAGCGGGAGGGCTTATGGGGACCTACAATGAGCAGTTCTTC

J gene: TRBJ1-1
V gene: TRBV12-3/TRBV12-4
D gene: -
clone size: -
CDR3 protein: CASRGYRYTEAFF
CDR3 DNA: TGTGCCAGCAGGGGATACCGTTACACTGAAGCTTTCTTT

J gene: TRBJ1-1
V gene: TRBV19
D gene: TRBD1
clone size: -
CDR3 protein: CASSNFRRDSNTEAFF
CDR3 DNA: TGTGCCAGTAGTAACTTCCGAAGGGACAGTAACACTGAAGCTTTCTTT

J gene: TRBJ1-5
V gene: TRBV5-1
D gene: -
clone size: many
CDR3 protein: CASSMDSNQPQHF
CDR3 DNA: TGCGCCAGCAGCATGGACAGCAATCAGCCCCAGCATTTT

J gene: TRBJ2-5
V gene: TRBV5-1
D gene: -
clone size: many
CDR3 protein: CASGGQNQETQYF
CDR3 DNA: TGCGCCAGCGGCGGACAGAATCAAGAGACCCAGTACTTC

J gene: TRBJ2-5
V gene: TRBV18
D gene: -
clone size: many
CDR3 protein: CASSPQYQETQYF
CDR3 DNA: TGTGCCAGCTCACCACAGTACCAAGAGACCCAGTACTTC

J gene: TRBJ2-7
V gene: TRBV6-1
D gene: -
clone size: many
CDR3 protein: CASSEAGFEQYF
CDR3 DNA: TGTGCCAGCAGTGAAGCAGGGTTCGAGCAGTACTTC

J gene: TRBJ2-2
V gene: TRBV13
D gene: -
clone size: many
CDR3 protein: CASSLVGGPNTGELFF
CDR3 DNA: TGTGCCAGCAGCTTAGTCGGGGGGCCGAACACCGGGGAGCTGTTTTTT

J gene: TRBJ2-2
V gene: TRBV29-1
D gene: -
clone size: many
CDR3 protein: CSVKVPPTGELFF
CDR3 DNA: TGCAGCGTGAAAGTTCCACCCACCGGGGAGCTGTTTTTT

J gene: TRBJ1-1
V gene: TRBV6-5
D gene: -
clone size: many
CDR3 protein: CASSYSNAGDTEAFF
CDR3 DNA: TGTGCCAGCAGTTACTCGAATGCAGGGGACACTGAAGCTTTCTTT

J gene: TRBJ1-3
V gene: TRBV15
D gene: -
clone size: -
CDR3 protein: CATRGTDKNSGNTIYF
CDR3 DNA: TGTGCCACCAGGGGAACTGACAAGAACTCTGGAAACACCATATATTTT

J gene: TRBJ1-5
V gene: TRBV5-1
D gene: -
clone size: many
CDR3 protein: CASSLVGDQPQHF
CDR3 DNA: TGTGCCAGCAGCTTGGTGGGGGATCAGCCCCAGCATTTT